This record concerns one TCR beta chain sequence. The antigen is not known. Germline V CDR1 and CDR2: LNHDA, SQIVND (reference sequence). The V gene lost 1 base and the J gene lost 0 bases, with 10 bases spanning the gap. This CDR3 is built from 16 residues. The PCR contained 60 Vbeta and 13 Jbeta primers. Clones were read by immunoSEQ multiplex PCR, and TCRdb kept only the in-frame ones, dropping some. Altogether 160,000 or so clones are present, about 72% being singletons, with the ten largest covering 1.3% to 1.5%. This record comes from a study of cytomegalovirus exposure and HLA in healthy donors. Broader study findings: Exclusion as indistinguishable affected some V segments, including TRBV6-2 and TRBV6-3.

The specimen was PBMCs. V and J are TRBV19 and TRBJ1-5; D is possibly TRBD1 (5 bases). The receptor's source is a man between 60 and 75 years old in good health and CMV-seronegative. The CDR3 bases are TGTGCCAGTAGTATAGTCACAGGATATAGCAATCAGCCCCAGCATTTT. Residues: CASSIVTGYSNQPQHF.